This T cell receptor (beta chain) is drawn from a study of blood T cell repertoires in COVID-19. TCRdb's table, derived via immunoSEQ multiplex PCR, lists solely in-frame clones and lacks some. The sample has roughly 200,000 clones; 84% are singletons. The CDR3 loop spans 15 amino acids. Trimming pared 1 base from V and 4 bases from J, leaving 10 bases between. Germline V gene sequence: CDR1 SGHTA, CDR2 FQGNSA. In this sample, this clone turned up a few times. The J gene is TRBJ2-2, the V gene TRBV7-2; tentatively, D is TRBD1 (5 bases). The material sequenced was peripheral blood. This TCR came from an elderly woman with COVID-19, enrolled during active disease. In nucleotides, the CDR3 is TGTGCCAGCAGCTTAGATCCAGGGATCACCGGGGAGCTGTTTTTT. Translating gives CASSLDPGITGELFF.